The clone carrying this T cell receptor beta chain was picked up a small number of times. Its specificity is not known. Only in-frame clones appear in the TCRdb table, and some are missing; sequencing was by immunoSEQ multiplex PCR. The sample holds 50,000 or so clones, approximately 70% seen once. The data are from a study of vaccination effects on CD4 cells after COVID-19. Across the whole study: In culture with 10 IU/ml IL-2 and around 10 ug/ml peptides, PBMC were grown at fewer than 2.5 million per well.

Isolation of CD4+ T cells took place after 10 days of culture. The CDR3 runs 13 residues. With V trimmed by 5 bases and J by 8 bases, 8 bases remained unmatched. Germline CDR1 and CDR2: LNHDA and SQIVND (reference sequence). The V and J genes are TRBV19 and TRBJ1-2, with 7 bases matching TRBD1. The sequence derives from a human donor who received a COVID-19 vaccine. The sample consisted of CD4+ T cells from PBMCs cultured without peptide, taken before COVID-19 vaccination. This CDR3 is CASSSTGPLGYTF. CDR3 nucleotides: TGTGCCAGTAGTTCGACAGGGCCGCTAGGCTACACCTTC.